This entry lists 31 T cell receptor beta chains sequenced from one sample in a study of OX40 agonist ivuxolimab in advanced cancers. Repertoires were generated with immunoSEQ multiplex PCR, while TCRdb's copy carries only in-frame clones and drops some. Among over 25,000 clones, more than 75% were seen once, and the ten largest hold approximately 20%. The sequences come from CD4+ or CD8+ T cells sorted from blood, collected in a trial of the OX40 agonist ivuxolimab. The receptors shown here come from an adult with an advanced solid tumor such as melanoma, head and neck, liver or kidney cancer.

The gene calls are TRBV7-8 and TRBJ1-5; TRBD1 might be the D (5 bases). The V end lost 4 bases, the J end lost 3 bases, and 10 bases lay between the germline ends. Germline lookup yields CDR1 SGHVS and CDR2 FQNEAQ. The CDR3 is 14 residues long. CDR3 in amino acids: CASSSTGFNQPQHF. Written as DNA, the CDR3 is TGTGCCAGCAGCTCCACAGGTTTCAATCAGCCCCAGCATTTT. Full variable domain (remainder filled in from reference TRBV7-8 and TRBJ1-5): GAGVSQSPRYKVAKRGQDVALRCDPISGHVSLFWYQQALGQGPEFLTYFQNEAQLDKSGLPSDRFFAERPEGSVSTLKIQRTQQEDSAVYLCASSSTGFNQPQHFGDGTRLSIL.

The chain uses TRBV6-4 and TRBJ2-3; 8 bases match TRBD2. Germline-derived CDR1 and CDR2 are MRHNA and SNTAGT. The ends lost 8 bases at V and 6 bases at J; junction bases unmatched: 10. The length of the CDR3 is 14 residues. For the CDR3, the DNA is TGTGCCAGCCGTAAGCGGGAGTCGTCCGATACGCAGTATTTT. Amino acid sequence: CASRKRESSDTQYF.

This clone turned up a few times. The chain is built from TRBV7-2 and TRBJ2-1; D remains unclear. Germline values: CDR1 SGHTA, CDR2 FQGNSA. Trimming took off 5 bases at V and 7 bases at J, with 9 bases between the two ends. The CDR3 consists of 12 residues. The CDR3 sequence is CASSPAFNEQFF. Written as DNA, the CDR3 is TGTGCCAGCAGCCCTGCCTTTAATGAGCAGTTCTTC. The full variable domain, with the rest looked up from reference TRBV7-2 and TRBJ2-1, is GAGVSQSPSNKVTEKGKDVELRCDPISGHTALYWYRQSLGQGLEFLIYFQGNSAPDKSGLPSDRFSAERTGGSVSTLTIQRTQQEDSAVYLCASSPAFNEQFFGPGTRLTVL.

This clone was found once. The chain joins TRBV7-8 to TRBJ2-3, with 12 bases matching TRBD2. V dropped 4 bases and J dropped 0; count of bases not matched to a gene: 5. CDR3 length equals 17 residues. Looked up from germline, CDR1 is SGHVS and CDR2 is FQNEAQ. As DNA, the CDR3 is TGTGCCAGCAGCTCGCCCACTAGCGGGGGGAGCACAGATACGCAGTATTTT. It translates to CASSSPTSGGSTDTQYF.

The chain has TRBV4-1 and TRBJ1-4, with D unclear. V was pared by 1 base and J by 8 bases, with 20 bases between. The CDR3 has 17 amino acids. The V gene's germline CDR1 is MGHRA and CDR2 YSYEKL. The CDR3 DNA is TGCGCCAGCAGCCAAGCGTCGCCAGATCTTCGGCCAGAAAAACTGTTTTTT. It yields the protein CASSQASPDLRPEKLFF.

The gene calls are TRBV5-4 and TRBJ2-5; D unclear. There are 14 residues in the CDR3. V was cut by 5 bases and J by 3 bases, with 14 bases left in between. Looked up from germline, CDR1 is SGHNT and CDR2 is YYREEE (reference sequence). The CDR3 spells CASRVVGQEETQYF. The CDR3 DNA reads as TGTGCCAGCAGGGTGGTAGGGCAGGAAGAGACCCAGTACTTC.

V gene TRBV27 combines with J gene TRBJ2-1, with no clear D. V lost 5 bases and J lost 4, with 12 bases in between. In germline, CDR1 is MNHEY, CDR2 SMNVEV (reference sequence). The CDR3 is 14 residues long. The CDR3 DNA sequence: TGTGCCAGCAGTCCCCCCCGTCGGTACAATGAGCAGTTCTTC. This codes for CASSPPRRYNEQFF.

CDR3 sequence: CASGSADTQYF. The CDR3 coding sequence is TGTGCCAGCGGTAGCGCAGATACGCAGTATTTT. The V call is TRBV14, the J call TRBJ2-3; tentative D call: TRBD2 (5 bases). V shed 8 bases and J shed 4 bases, with 7 bases lying between them. CDR1 is SGHDN, CDR2 FVKESK, per germline. This CDR3 contains 11 residues.

The J gene is TRBJ2-1, the V gene TRBV5-1, with unresolved D. Germline V lookup: CDR1 SGHRS, CDR2 YFSETQ. The CDR3 is 15 residues long. Trimming took off 1 base at V and 5 bases at J, with 13 bases between the two ends. The CDR3 DNA sequence: TGCGCCAGCAGCTTGCCCTCGACGGCAGACAATGAGCAGTTCTTC. It is translated as CASSLPSTADNEQFF.

This clone has just a few counts. The chain recombines TRBV28 with TRBJ1-5; TRBD1 matches 8 bases. V was clipped by 6 bases and J by 2 bases; unmatched bases: 0. The germline V gene encodes CDR1 MDHEN and CDR2 SYDVKM. The CDR3 extends over 13 amino acids. Here the CDR3 DNA reads TGTGCCAGCAGGGACAGGGGCAATCAGCCCCAGCATTTT. It encodes CASRDRGNQPQHF.

The chain couples TRBV9 to TRBJ2-7, with TRBD1 identical over 11 bases. This CDR3 is built from 15 residues. With 0 bases clipped from V and 5 bases from J, the junction kept 4 bases outside the gene matches. The germline gives CDR1 SGDLS, CDR2 YYNGEE. CDR3 DNA: TGTGCCAGCAGCGTAGAAGGGACAGGGGGGGACGAGCAGTACTTC. Its protein is CASSVEGTGGDEQYF.

A single count supports this clone. This chain connects TRBV19 to TRBJ1-5, with 9 bases aligning to TRBD1. This CDR3 has 13 residues. The germline V gene encodes CDR1 LNHDA and CDR2 SQIVND (reference sequence). V shed 5 bases and J 7 bases; nucleotides not matched to a gene: 3. For the CDR3, the DNA is TGTGCCAGTAGTTGGACAGGGGACCAGCCCCAGCATTTT. The encoded protein is CASSWTGDQPQHF.

This chain links TRBV29-1 with TRBJ2-1; the D gene is possibly TRBD1 (6 bases). The V gene lost 6 bases and the J gene lost 8 bases, with 14 bases spanning the gap. Germline CDR1 reads SQVTM; CDR2 reads ANQGSEA. The CDR3 has 12 amino acids. In nucleotides, the CDR3 is TGCAGCGTGAGAACAGGGATGGATGAGCAGTTCTTC. Amino acids: CSVRTGMDEQFF.

This chain uses TRBV6-6 with TRBJ2-2, with D possibly being TRBD1 (5 bases). Germline V gene sequence: CDR1 MNHNY, CDR2 SVGAGI (reference sequence). The CDR3 has 13 amino acids. The V end was cut by 0 bases, the J end by 6 bases, with 5 bases between. The CDR3 DNA reads as TGTGCCAGCAGTTACTCGGGGCCCGGGGAGCTGTTTTTT. This gives the protein CASSYSGPGELFF.

This chain connects TRBV5-1 to TRBJ1-5; possibly TRBD1 for D (5 bases). Germline V lookup: CDR1 SGHRS, CDR2 YFSETQ. V lost 1 base and J 1 base, leaving 9 bases between the germline ends. This CDR3 region has 15 residues. The CDR3, as DNA: TGCGCCAGCAGCTTGCCAGGGCAAAGCAATCAGCCCCAGCATTTT. It codes for CASSLPGQSNQPQHF.

V usage is TRBV6-5 and J usage is TRBJ1-5; possible D gene TRBD1, 6 bases. The V gene lost 5 bases and the J gene lost 3 bases, with 14 bases spanning the gap. Germline-derived CDR1 and CDR2 are MNHEY and SVGAGI. This CDR3 has 15 amino acids. This CDR3 is CASSPGVRYNQPQHF. The DNA of the CDR3 is TGTGCCAGCAGTCCAGGGGTTCGATACAATCAGCCCCAGCATTTT.

The CDR3 DNA sequence: TGTGCCAGCAGTTTATGGAAGGGGGCGAATCACGAGCAGTACTTC. It yields the protein CASSLWKGANHEQYF. The chain links TRBV28 to TRBJ2-7, with 7 bases lining up with TRBD1. Trimming at V came to 0 bases and at J to 5 bases, leaving 7 bases not matched to a gene. CDR3 size: 15 residues. Germline V gene sequence: CDR1 MDHEN, CDR2 SYDVKM.

The chain joins TRBV2 to TRBJ1-5; D possibly corresponds to TRBD1 (6 bases). With 5 bases removed from V and 1 base from J, the gap between germline ends came to 9 bases. The germline gives CDR1 SNHLY, CDR2 FYNNEI. CDR3 length: 14 amino acids. The CDR3 protein is CASSTGGSNQPQHF. The DNA for the CDR3 is TGTGCCAGCAGTACCGGGGGCAGCAATCAGCCCCAGCATTTT.

The V and J genes are TRBV7-8 and TRBJ2-7, with 7 bases fitting TRBD1. The length of the CDR3 is 16 residues. Per germline, CDR1 SGHVS and CDR2 FQNEAQ. Germline trimming cut 2 bases from V and 1 base from J; bases unmatched to any gene: 8. The CDR3 protein is CASSLFPQGDSYEQYF. CDR3 in DNA: TGTGCCAGCAGCTTATTTCCGCAGGGGGATTCCTACGAGCAGTACTTC.

The chain combines TRBV28 with TRBJ1-5, with 10 bases matching TRBD1. The germline V gene has CDR1 MDHEN and CDR2 SYDVKM. The CDR3 is made up of 16 amino acids. J lost 1 base, V lost 5 bases, and 5 bases had no gene match. In DNA, the CDR3 is TGTGCCAGCAGTCACCGGGACAGGGGAAGCAATCAGCCCCAGCATTTT. Its protein product is CASSHRDRGSNQPQHF.

V and J are TRBV27 and TRBJ2-3; 10 positions agree with TRBD1. Per germline, CDR1 MNHEY and CDR2 SMNVEV (reference sequence). Losses at the gene ends were 6 bases for V and 9 bases for J; bases not matched to a gene: 6. This CDR3 comprises 13 residues. CDR3 in DNA: TGTGCCAGCAGCAGACAGGGGGCAGGGACGCAGTATTTT. Protein sequence: CASSRQGAGTQYF.

This chain connects TRBV7-9 to TRBJ2-1; unclear D gene. In germline, CDR1 is SEHNR, CDR2 FQNEAQ (reference sequence). V was cut by 6 bases and J by 10 bases, with 10 bases left in between. There are 11 residues in the CDR3. CDR3 sequence (DNA): TGTGCCAGCAGTTGGGCGAAAGAGCAGTTCTTC. Its protein is CASSWAKEQFF. Based on the CDR3 plus reference TRBV7-9 and TRBJ2-1, the full variable domain is DTGVSQNPRHKITKRGQNVTFRCDPISEHNRLYWYRQTLGQGPEFLTYFQNEAQLEKSRLLSDRFSAERPKGSFSTLEIQRTEQGDSAMYLCASSWAKEQFFGPGTRLTVL.

This chain links TRBV28 with TRBJ2-3; 7 nucleotides line up with TRBD1. The CDR3 is 14 residues long. V lost 5 bases, J lost 4 bases, and 6 bases stayed unmatched. The germline V gene has CDR1 MDHEN and CDR2 SYDVKM. The CDR3: CASSKTGRADTQYF. The CDR3 DNA reads TGTGCCAGCAGTAAGACAGGGCGGGCAGATACGCAGTATTTT.

V is TRBV5-8 and J is TRBJ1-1; D call uncertain. V dropped 4 bases and J dropped 11 bases, with 15 bases sitting between them. The CDR3 covers 12 residues. The germline V gene has CDR1 SGHTS and CDR2 YDEGEE. The CDR3 region is CASSPGVRFAFF. The CDR3 region has the DNA TGTGCCAGCAGCCCCGGGGTTCGGTTCGCTTTCTTT. Variable domain in full (rest from reference TRBV5-8 and TRBJ1-1): EAGVTQSPTHLIKTRGQQATLRCSPISGHTSVYWYQQALGLGLQFLLWYDEGEERNRGNFPPRFSGRQFPNYSSELNVNALELEDSALYLCASSPGVRFAFFGQGTRLTVV.

A few counts support this clone. V usage is TRBV9 and J usage is TRBJ2-7; TRBD2 is a possible D gene (5 bases). Trimming pared 0 bases from V and 7 bases from J, leaving 14 bases between. Germline assignment: CDR1 SGDLS and CDR2 YYNGEE. This CDR3 has 14 residues. The CDR3 sequence is CASSVVAGSREQYF. The CDR3 nucleotides read TGTGCCAGCAGCGTAGTGGCGGGCTCACGGGAGCAGTACTTC.

The genes are TRBV7-6 and TRBJ2-1; D remains ambiguous. V was cut by 2 bases and J by 8 bases, with 7 bases left in between. The germline gives CDR1 SGHVS, CDR2 FNYEAQ. The CDR3 is 12 residues long. The CDR3: CASSLQSDEQFF. CDR3 DNA sequence: TGTGCCAGCAGCTTACAATCCGATGAGCAGTTCTTC.

This clone has more than one count but fewer than ten. The V and J genes are TRBV6-5 and TRBJ2-2, with D perhaps TRBD1 or TRBD2 (5 bases each). This CDR3 comprises 15 residues. V was trimmed by 3 bases and J by 5 bases, leaving 13 bases between them. CDR1 and CDR2 (germline): MNHEY, SVGAGI. The CDR3 spells CASSYGDETTGELFF. In nucleotides, the CDR3 is TGTGCCAGCAGTTATGGGGACGAAACAACCGGGGAGCTGTTTTTT.

The V and J genes are TRBV7-9 and TRBJ2-7, with D perhaps matching TRBD2 (7 bases). Germline V lookup: CDR1 SEHNR, CDR2 FQNEAQ (reference sequence). The CDR3 contains 13 residues. The V and J ends lost 6 bases and 2 bases respectively, with 11 bases between them. The CDR3 nucleotides are TGTGCCAGCAGGGGAGGGGGGCCCTACGAGCAGTACTTC. This gives the protein CASRGGGPYEQYF.

In this sample, this clone turned up a few times. This chain links TRBV28 with TRBJ2-2, with no clear D. V was cut by 2 bases and J by 2 bases, with 0 bases left in between. Germline CDR1 and CDR2: MDHEN and SYDVKM. The CDR3 extends over 12 amino acids. CDR3 in DNA: TGTGCCAGCAGTTTAAACACCGGGGAGCTGTTTTTT. Its translation is CASSLNTGELFF.

V is TRBV5-5 and J is TRBJ2-6, with no clear D. Germline V CDR1 and CDR2: SGHKS, YYEKEE (reference sequence). The CDR3 is 15 amino acids. Trimming stripped 0 bases from V and 0 bases from J, with 4 bases between. For the CDR3, the DNA is TGTGCCAGCAGCTTGGTACCCTCTGGGGCCAACGTCCTGACTTTC. Translated, it gives CASSLVPSGANVLTF.

The CDR3 sequence: CASSEGGGGETQYF. CDR3 sequence (DNA): TGTGCCAGCAGTGAGGGAGGGGGCGGAGAGACCCAGTACTTC. This chain joins TRBV6-1 and TRBJ2-5, with D tentatively TRBD1 or TRBD2 (7 bases each). This CDR3 is built from 14 residues. Germline CDR1 MNHNS, CDR2 SASEGT. The ends were cut back, 3 bases at V and 4 bases at J, with 12 bases in the middle.